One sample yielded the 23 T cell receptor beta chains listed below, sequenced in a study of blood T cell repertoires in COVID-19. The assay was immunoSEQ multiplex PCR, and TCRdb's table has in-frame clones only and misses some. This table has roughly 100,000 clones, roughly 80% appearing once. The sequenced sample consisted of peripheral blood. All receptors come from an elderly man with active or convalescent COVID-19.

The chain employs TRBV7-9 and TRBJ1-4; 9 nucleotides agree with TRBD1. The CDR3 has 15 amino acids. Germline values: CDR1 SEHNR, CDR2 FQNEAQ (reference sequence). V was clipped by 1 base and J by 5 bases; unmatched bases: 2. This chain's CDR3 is CASSLGGTGNEKLFF. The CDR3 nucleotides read TGTGCCAGCAGCTTAGGCGGGACAGGGAATGAAAAACTGTTTTTT. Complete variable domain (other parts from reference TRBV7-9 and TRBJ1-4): DTGVSQNPRHKITKRGQNVTFRCDPISEHNRLYWYRQTLGQGPEFLTYFQNEAQLEKSRLLSDRFSAERPKGSFSTLEIQRTEQGDSAMYLCASSLGGTGNEKLFFGSGTQLSVL.

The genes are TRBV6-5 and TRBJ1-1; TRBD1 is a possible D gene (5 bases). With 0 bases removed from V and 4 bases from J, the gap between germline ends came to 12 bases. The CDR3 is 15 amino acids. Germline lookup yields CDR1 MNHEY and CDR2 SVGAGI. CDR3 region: CASSYSGGLATEAFF. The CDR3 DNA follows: TGTGCCAGCAGTTACTCCGGGGGTTTGGCCACTGAAGCTTTCTTT.

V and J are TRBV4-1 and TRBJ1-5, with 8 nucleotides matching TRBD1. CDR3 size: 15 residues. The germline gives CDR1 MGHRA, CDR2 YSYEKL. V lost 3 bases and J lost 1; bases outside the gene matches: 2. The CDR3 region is CASSQRTGSNQPQHF. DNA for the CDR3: TGCGCCAGCAGCCAGAGGACAGGGAGCAATCAGCCCCAGCATTTT.

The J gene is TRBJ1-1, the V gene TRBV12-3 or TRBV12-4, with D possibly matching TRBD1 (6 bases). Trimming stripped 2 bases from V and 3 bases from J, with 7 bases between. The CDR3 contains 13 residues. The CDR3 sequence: CASSLKGDTEAFF. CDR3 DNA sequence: TGTGCCAGCAGTTTAAAGGGGGACACTGAAGCTTTCTTT.

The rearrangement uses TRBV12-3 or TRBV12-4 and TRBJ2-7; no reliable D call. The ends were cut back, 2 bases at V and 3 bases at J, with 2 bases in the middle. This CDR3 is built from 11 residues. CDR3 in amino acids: CASSLHYEQYF. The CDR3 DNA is TGTGCCAGCAGTTTACACTACGAGCAGTACTTC.

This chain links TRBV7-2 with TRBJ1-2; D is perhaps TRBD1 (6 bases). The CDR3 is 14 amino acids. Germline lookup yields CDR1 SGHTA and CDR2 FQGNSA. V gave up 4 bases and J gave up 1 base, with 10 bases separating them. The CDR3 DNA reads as TGTGCCAGCAGCTCGCGGACAGATAACTATGGCTACACCTTC. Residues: CASSSRTDNYGYTF.

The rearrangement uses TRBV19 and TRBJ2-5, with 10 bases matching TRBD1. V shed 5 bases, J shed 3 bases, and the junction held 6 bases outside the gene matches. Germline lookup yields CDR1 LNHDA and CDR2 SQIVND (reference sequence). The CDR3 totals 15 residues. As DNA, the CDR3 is TGTGCCAGTAGTTCGGGACAGGGGCGGAAAGAGACCCAGTACTTC. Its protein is CASSSGQGRKETQYF.

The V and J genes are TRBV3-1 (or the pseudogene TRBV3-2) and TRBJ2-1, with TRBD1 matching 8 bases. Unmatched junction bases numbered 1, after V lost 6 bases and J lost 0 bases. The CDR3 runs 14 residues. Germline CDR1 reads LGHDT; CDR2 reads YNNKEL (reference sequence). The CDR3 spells CASRTGGSYNEQFF. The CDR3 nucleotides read TGTGCCAGCAGAACAGGGGGCTCCTACAATGAGCAGTTCTTC.

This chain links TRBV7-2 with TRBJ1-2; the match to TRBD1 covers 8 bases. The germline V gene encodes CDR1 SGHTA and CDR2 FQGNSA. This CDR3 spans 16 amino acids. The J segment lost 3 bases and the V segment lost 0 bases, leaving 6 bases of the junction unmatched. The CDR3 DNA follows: TGTGCCAGCAGCTTAGCCTCAGGGGGCGGAGACTATGGCTACACCTTC. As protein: CASSLASGGGDYGYTF.

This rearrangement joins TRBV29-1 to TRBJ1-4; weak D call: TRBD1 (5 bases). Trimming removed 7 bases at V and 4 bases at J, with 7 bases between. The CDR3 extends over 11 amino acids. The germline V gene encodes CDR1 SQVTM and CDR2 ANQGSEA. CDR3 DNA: TGCAGCGCAGGGAGTAATGAAAAACTGTTTTTT. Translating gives CSAGSNEKLFF.

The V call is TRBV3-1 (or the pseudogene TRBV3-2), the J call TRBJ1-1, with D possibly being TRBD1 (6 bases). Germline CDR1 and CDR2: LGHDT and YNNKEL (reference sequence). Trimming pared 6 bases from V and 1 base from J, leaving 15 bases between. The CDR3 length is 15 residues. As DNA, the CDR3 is TGTGCCAGCAGTCCTTCGGGACAACCGAACACTGAAGCTTTCTTT. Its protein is CASSPSGQPNTEAFF.

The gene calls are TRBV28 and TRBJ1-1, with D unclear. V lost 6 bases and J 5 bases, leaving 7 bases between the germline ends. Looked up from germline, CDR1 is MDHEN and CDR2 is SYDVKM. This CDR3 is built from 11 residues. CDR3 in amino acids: CASRDYTEAFF. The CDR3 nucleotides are TGTGCCAGCAGGGACTATACTGAAGCTTTCTTT.

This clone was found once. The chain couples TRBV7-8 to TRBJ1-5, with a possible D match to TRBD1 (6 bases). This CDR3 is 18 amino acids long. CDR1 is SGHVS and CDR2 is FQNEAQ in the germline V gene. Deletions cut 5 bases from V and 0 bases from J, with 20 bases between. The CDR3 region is CASSTEGGGVISNQPQHF. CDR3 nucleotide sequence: TGTGCCAGCAGCACCGAAGGGGGTGGAGTTATTAGCAATCAGCCCCAGCATTTT. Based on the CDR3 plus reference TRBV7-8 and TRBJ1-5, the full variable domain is GAGVSQSPRYKVAKRGQDVALRCDPISGHVSLFWYQQALGQGPEFLTYFQNEAQLDKSGLPSDRFFAERPEGSVSTLKIQRTQQEDSAVYLCASSTEGGGVISNQPQHFGDGTRLSIL.

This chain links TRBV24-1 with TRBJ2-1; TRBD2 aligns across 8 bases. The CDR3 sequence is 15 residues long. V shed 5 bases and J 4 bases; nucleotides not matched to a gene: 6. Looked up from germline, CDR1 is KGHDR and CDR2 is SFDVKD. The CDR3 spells CATSGVSGEYNEQFF. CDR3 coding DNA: TGTGCCACCAGTGGGGTTAGCGGGGAATACAATGAGCAGTTCTTC.

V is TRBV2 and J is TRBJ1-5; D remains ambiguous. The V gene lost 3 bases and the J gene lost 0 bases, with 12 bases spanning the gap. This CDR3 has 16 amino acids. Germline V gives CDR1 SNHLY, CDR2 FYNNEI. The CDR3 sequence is CASSDGSEYSNQPQHF. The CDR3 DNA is TGTGCCAGCAGTGACGGGAGTGAGTATAGCAATCAGCCCCAGCATTTT.

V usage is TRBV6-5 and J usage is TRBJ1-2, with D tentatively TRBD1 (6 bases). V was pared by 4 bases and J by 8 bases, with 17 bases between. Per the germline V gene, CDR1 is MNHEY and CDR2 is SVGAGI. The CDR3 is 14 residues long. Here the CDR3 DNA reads TGTGCCAGCAGTTCCCCGGCACAGGGTTGGGGCTACACCTTC. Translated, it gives CASSSPAQGWGYTF.

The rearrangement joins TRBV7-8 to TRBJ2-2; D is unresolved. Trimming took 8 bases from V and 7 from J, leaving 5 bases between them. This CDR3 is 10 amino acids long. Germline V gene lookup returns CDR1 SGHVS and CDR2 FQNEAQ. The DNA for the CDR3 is TGTGCCAGCCTAAACGGGGAGCTGTTTTTT. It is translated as CASLNGELFF.

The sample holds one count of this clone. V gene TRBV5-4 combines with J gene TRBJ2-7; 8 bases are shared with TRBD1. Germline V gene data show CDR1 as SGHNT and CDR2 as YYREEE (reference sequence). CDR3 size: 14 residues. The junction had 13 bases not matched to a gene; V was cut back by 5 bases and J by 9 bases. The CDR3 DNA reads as TGTGCCAGCAGTCTTGCTGGGACAGGTAGGGGGCAGTACTTC. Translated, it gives CASSLAGTGRGQYF.

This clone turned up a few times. This CDR3 is CASRTGGQSNQPQHF. For the CDR3, the DNA is TGTGCCAGTAGGACAGGGGGCCAGAGCAATCAGCCCCAGCATTTT. The genes are TRBV19 and TRBJ1-5; 10 nucleotides align to TRBD1. This CDR3 has 15 amino acids. V shed 6 bases, J shed 1 base, and the junction held 3 bases outside the gene matches. The germline CDR1 and CDR2 sequences are LNHDA and SQIVND (reference sequence). Full variable domain (outside the CDR3, taken from reference TRBV19 and TRBJ1-5): DGGITQSPKYLFRKEGQNVTLSCEQNLNHDAMYWYRQDPGQGLRLIYYSQIVNDFQKGDIAEGYSVSREKKESFPLTVTSAQKNPTAFYLCASRTGGQSNQPQHFGDGTRLSIL.

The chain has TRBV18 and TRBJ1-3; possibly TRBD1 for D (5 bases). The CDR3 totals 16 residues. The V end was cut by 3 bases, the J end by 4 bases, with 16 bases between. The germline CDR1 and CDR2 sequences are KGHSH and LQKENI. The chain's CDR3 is CASSPTQGQKGNTIYF. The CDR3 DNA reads TGTGCCAGCTCACCTACTCAAGGACAAAAAGGAAACACCATATATTTT.

CDR3 DNA sequence: TGTGCCAGCAGCTCGGCGGGGGGGAGGAATGAGCAGTTCTTC. This gives the protein CASSSAGGRNEQFF. The rearrangement links TRBV6-2 or TRBV6-3 to TRBJ2-1, with 9 bases that match TRBD2. There are 14 residues in the CDR3. V shed 6 bases, J shed 7 bases, and the junction held 7 bases outside the gene matches. Looked up from germline, CDR1 is MNHEY and CDR2 is SVGEGT.

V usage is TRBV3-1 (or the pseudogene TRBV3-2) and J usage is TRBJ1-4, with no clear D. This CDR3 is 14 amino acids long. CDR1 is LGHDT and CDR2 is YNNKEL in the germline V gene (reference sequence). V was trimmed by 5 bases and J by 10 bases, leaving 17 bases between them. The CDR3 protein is CASSSTISHGKLFF. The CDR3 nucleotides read TGTGCCAGCAGCTCAACCATTTCGCACGGAAAACTGTTTTTT.

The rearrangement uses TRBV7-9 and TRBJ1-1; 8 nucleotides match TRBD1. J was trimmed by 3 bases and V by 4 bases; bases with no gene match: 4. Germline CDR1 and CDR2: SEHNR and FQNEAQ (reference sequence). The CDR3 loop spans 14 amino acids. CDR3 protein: CASSSEQGDTEAFF. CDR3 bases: TGTGCCAGCAGCTCCGAACAGGGGGACACTGAAGCTTTCTTT. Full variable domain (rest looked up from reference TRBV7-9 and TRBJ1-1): DTGVSQNPRHKITKRGQNVTFRCDPISEHNRLYWYRQTLGQGPEFLTYFQNEAQLEKSRLLSDRFSAERPKGSFSTLEIQRTEQGDSAMYLCASSSEQGDTEAFFGQGTRLTVV.